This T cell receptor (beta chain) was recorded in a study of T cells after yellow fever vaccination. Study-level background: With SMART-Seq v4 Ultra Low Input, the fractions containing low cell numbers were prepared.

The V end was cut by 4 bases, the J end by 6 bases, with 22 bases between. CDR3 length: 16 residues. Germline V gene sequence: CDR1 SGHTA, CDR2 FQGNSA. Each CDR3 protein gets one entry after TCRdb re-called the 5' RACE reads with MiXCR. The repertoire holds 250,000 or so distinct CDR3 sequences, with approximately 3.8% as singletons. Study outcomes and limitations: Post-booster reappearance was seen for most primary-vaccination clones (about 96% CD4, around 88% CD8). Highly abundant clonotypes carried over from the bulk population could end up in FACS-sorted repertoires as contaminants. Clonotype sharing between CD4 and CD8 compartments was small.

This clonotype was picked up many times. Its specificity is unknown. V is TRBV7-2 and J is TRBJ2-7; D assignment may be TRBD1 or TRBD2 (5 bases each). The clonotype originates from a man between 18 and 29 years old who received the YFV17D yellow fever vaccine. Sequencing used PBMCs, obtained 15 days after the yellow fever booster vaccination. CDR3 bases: TGTGCCAGCAGCTCGTGGGAGTTGACAGAGCCCCTCGAGCAGTACTTC. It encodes CASSSWELTEPLEQYF.